These T cell receptor beta chains were read from a single sample in a study of human CD8 memory T cell subsets. With the 5' RACE reads reprocessed, TCRdb shows one record per CDR3 protein and no DNA. Its table records some 9,300 distinct CDR3 sequences. The sequenced material came from CD8+ stem-like memory T cells (TSCM and TCM) sorted from PBMCs. These receptors all stem from a human donor in good health. Each CDR3 is given with its conserved first and last residue. Part of the rows lack a size; the others show once, few, many or a class for expanded clones.

J gene: TRBJ1-5
clone size: -
V gene: TRBV7-2
CDR3 protein: CASSSVGLGQPQHF

J gene: TRBJ2-3
clone size: -
V gene: TRBV12-3/TRBV12-4
CDR3 protein: CASSPHPGGHDTQYF

J gene: TRBJ2-2
clone size: -
V gene: TRBV6-2/TRBV6-3
CDR3 protein: CASSYSVAGTNTGELFF

J gene: TRBJ1-2
clone size: -
V gene: TRBV1
CDR3 protein: CTSSQERDRGGYTF

J gene: TRBJ2-1
clone size: medium-sized
V gene: TRBV29-1
CDR3 protein: CSVAWEGSYNEQFF

J gene: TRBJ2-3
clone size: -
V gene: TRBV6-5
CDR3 protein: CASSYSSEGMDTQYF

J gene: TRBJ2-3
clone size: medium-sized
V gene: TRBV6-5
CDR3 protein: CASGRDRDTDTQYF

J gene: TRBJ2-1
clone size: -
V gene: TRBV3-1
CDR3 protein: CASSQDQGSSYNEQFF

J gene: TRBJ2-3
clone size: -
V gene: TRBV12-3/TRBV12-4
CDR3 protein: CASSGRVDTQYF

J gene: TRBJ1-2
clone size: -
V gene: TRBV7-9
CDR3 protein: CASSLVTGNGYTF

J gene: TRBJ2-1
clone size: medium-sized
V gene: TRBV11-3
CDR3 protein: CASSFHPAGHNEQFF

J gene: TRBJ2-7
clone size: -
V gene: TRBV10-3
CDR3 protein: CAISGQGTYEQYF

J gene: TRBJ1-6
clone size: -
V gene: TRBV20-1
CDR3 protein: CSAQGQGYWNSPLHF

J gene: TRBJ2-7
clone size: -
V gene: TRBV28
CDR3 protein: CASSLLGGAAYEQYF

J gene: TRBJ2-1
clone size: -
V gene: TRBV12-3/TRBV12-4
CDR3 protein: CASSPLSTDEQFF

J gene: TRBJ2-1
clone size: medium-sized
V gene: TRBV29-1
CDR3 protein: CSVGGLAGRNSYNEQFF

J gene: TRBJ1-4
clone size: medium-sized
V gene: TRBV12-3/TRBV12-4
CDR3 protein: CASSSAVEGEKLFF

J gene: TRBJ2-7
clone size: medium-sized
V gene: TRBV6-6
CDR3 protein: CASSTQAEQYF

J gene: TRBJ2-3
clone size: medium-sized
V gene: TRBV29-1
CDR3 protein: CSAWTSGRDLTDTQYF

J gene: TRBJ2-3
clone size: -
V gene: TRBV15
CDR3 protein: CATSATAHTDTQYF

J gene: TRBJ2-3
clone size: -
V gene: TRBV7-9
CDR3 protein: CASSPGTSGTLDTQYF

J gene: TRBJ2-1
clone size: -
V gene: TRBV24-1
CDR3 protein: CATTGTESNEQFF